This T cell receptor (beta chain) was identified in a study of blood T cell repertoires in COVID-19. The wider study: The origin of the acute and convalescent COVID-19 samples was the United States, Italy and Spain. The cDNA or gDNA used as material had been derived from T cells, B-cell-depleted T cells, or PBMCs.

Source study methods: Amplified reference gene primers provided the basis for estimating nucleated cell counts. Using immunoSEQ multiplex PCR, the repertoire was profiled, and TCRdb retains in-frame clones only, with some absent. V and J calls and clone size are copied from that table; D and trimming were computed from the DNA. The sample has 55,000 to 75,000 clones, roughly 70% seen once. The material sequenced was peripheral blood. This TCR derives from a man aged 60-69 years with acute or convalescent COVID-19.

This chain's CDR3 is CASSLGTYATYTGELFF. DNA for the CDR3: TGTGCCAGCAGCTTGGGCACATACGCGACATACACCGGGGAGCTGTTTTTT. The rearrangement links TRBV5-4 to TRBJ2-2; no reliable D call. Trimming left V 0 bases short and J 3 bases short, with 15 bases between. This CDR3 spans 17 amino acids. Germline V CDR1 and CDR2: SGHNT, YYREEE (reference sequence).